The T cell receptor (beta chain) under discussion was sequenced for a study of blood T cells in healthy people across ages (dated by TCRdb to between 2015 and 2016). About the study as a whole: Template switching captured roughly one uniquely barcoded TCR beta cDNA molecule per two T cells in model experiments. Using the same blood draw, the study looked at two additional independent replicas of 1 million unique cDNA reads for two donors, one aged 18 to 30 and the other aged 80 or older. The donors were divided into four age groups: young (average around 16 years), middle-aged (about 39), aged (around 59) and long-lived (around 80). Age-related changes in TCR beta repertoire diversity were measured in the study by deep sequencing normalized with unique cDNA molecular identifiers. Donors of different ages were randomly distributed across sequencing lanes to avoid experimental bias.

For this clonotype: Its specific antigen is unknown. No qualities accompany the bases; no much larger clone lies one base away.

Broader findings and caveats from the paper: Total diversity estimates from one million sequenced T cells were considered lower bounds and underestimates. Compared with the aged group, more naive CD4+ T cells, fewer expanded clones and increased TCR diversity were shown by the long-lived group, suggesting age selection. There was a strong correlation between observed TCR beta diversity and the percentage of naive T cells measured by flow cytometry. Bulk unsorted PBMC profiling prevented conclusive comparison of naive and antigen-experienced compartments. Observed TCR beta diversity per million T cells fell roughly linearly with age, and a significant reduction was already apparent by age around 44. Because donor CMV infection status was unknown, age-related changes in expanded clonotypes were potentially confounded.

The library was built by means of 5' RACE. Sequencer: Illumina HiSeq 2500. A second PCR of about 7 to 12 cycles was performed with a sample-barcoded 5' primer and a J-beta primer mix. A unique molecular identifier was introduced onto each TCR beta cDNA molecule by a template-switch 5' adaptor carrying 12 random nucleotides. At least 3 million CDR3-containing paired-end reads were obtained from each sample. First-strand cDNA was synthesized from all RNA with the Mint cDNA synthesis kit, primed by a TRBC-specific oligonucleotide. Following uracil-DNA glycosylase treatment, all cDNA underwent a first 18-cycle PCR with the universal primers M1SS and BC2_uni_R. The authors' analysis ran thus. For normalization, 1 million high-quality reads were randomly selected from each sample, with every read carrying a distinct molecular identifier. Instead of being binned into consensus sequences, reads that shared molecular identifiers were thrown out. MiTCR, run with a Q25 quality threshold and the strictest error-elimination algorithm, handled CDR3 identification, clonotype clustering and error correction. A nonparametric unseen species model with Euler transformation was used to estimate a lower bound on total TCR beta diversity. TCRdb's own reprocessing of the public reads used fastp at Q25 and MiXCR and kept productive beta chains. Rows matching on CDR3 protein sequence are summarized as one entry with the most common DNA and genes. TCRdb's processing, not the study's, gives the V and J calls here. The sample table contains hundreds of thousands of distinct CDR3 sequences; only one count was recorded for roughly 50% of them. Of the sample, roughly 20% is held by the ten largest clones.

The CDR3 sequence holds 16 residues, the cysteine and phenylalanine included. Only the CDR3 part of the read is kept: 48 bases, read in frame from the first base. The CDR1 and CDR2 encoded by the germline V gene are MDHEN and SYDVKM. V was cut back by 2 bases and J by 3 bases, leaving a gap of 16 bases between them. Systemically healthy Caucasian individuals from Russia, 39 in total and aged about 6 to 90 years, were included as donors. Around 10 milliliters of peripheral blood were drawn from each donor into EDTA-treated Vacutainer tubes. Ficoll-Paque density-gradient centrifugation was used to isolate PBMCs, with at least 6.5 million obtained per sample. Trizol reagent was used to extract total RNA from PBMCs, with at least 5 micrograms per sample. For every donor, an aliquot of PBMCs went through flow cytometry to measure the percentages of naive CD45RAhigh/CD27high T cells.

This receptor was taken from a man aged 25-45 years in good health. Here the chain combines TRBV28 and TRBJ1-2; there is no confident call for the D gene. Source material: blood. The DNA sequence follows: TGTGCCAGCAGTTTAGTCACACCTATTCTGGACTATGGCTACACCTTC. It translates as CASSLVTPILDYGYTF.